Listed below are T cell receptor beta chains from one sample, sequenced in a study of human T cells and chemical hapten exposure. TCRdb passed the RACE reads through MiXCR, listing each CDR3 protein once. The sample consists of 370,000 or so distinct CDR3 sequences, 4.8% of them appearing once. Sequenced material: whole blood, taken in connection with sensitization to the hapten diphenylcyclopropenone (DPC). These receptors were taken from a woman aged 50 to 60 with alopecia areata. Some clones in this sample may be carry-over from other donors' samples. Each CDR3 is given with its conserved first and last residue. D genes are given only for firm matches. A clone size is listed for some rows: how often the clone was seen (once, few, many), or a class if it is expanded.

TRBJ2-1 many TRBV20-1 TRBD2 TGCAGTGCTAGAGATCGGGGAGGGCCGTTTGAGCAGTTCTTC CSARDRGGPFEQFF
TRBJ2-3 many TRBV27 - TGTGCCAGCAAGCGGCAGGAGTTCACAGATACGCAGTATTTT CASKRQEFTDTQYF
TRBJ2-1 - TRBV15 - TGTGCCACCAGCAGTAACAGCTACAATGAGCAGTTCTTC CATSSNSYNEQFF
TRBJ1-2 many TRBV3-1 - TGTGCCAGCAGCCAAGGACAGAACTATGGCTACACCTTC CASSQGQNYGYTF
TRBJ2-7 many TRBV19 TRBD2 TGTGCCAGCGGACTAGCGGGAGGTGACGAGCAGTACTTC CASGLAGGDEQYF
TRBJ2-7 many TRBV21-1 - TGTGCCAGCAGCAAAGGTCTCTACGAGCAGTACTTC CASSKGLYEQYF
TRBJ1-4 many TRBV29-1 TRBD1 TGCAGCGTTGAAGAGGGGGACAGAAGAAGTGAAAAACTGTTTTTT CSVEEGDRRSEKLFF
TRBJ1-2 many TRBV5-1 TRBD1 TGCGCCAGCAGCTCGCAGGGGACAGGGAATGGCTACACCTTC CASSSQGTGNGYTF
TRBJ2-7 few TRBV20-1 - TGCAGTGCTAACAGCCGGTCCTACGAGCAGTACTTC CSANSRSYEQYF
TRBJ2-5 few TRBV12-3/TRBV12-4 TRBD1 TGTGCCAGCAGTCCGACAGGGGTGGGGACCCAGTACTTC CASSPTGVGTQYF
TRBJ1-1 many TRBV2 TRBD1 TGTGCCAGCAGTCCACGGACAGGGGGGGAAGCTTTCTTT CASSPRTGGEAFF
TRBJ1-6 many TRBV18 - TGTGCCAGCTCGTCAGATCCCAGGAATTCACCCCTCCACTTT CASSSDPRNSPLHF
TRBJ2-5 many TRBV7-9 - TGTGCCAGCAGCTCGGAACAGGACCAAGAGACCCAGTACTTC CASSSEQDQETQYF
TRBJ2-7 many TRBV12-3/TRBV12-4 - TGTGCCAGCAGTTCCGGGGTTAGCTCCTACGAGCAGTACTTC CASSSGVSSYEQYF
TRBJ2-3 few TRBV12-3/TRBV12-4 - TGTGCCAGCAGTTTCCGGCCAGGTGGTTCAGTAGATACGCAGTATTTT CASSFRPGGSVDTQYF
TRBJ1-6 many TRBV7-8 - TGTGCCAGCAGCTCGACCCGGACACTTAATAATTCACCCCTCCACTTT CASSSTRTLNNSPLHF
TRBJ2-7 few TRBV28 - TGTGCCAGCAGAAACAGCCGCGCTAACGAGCAGTACTTC CASRNSRANEQYF
TRBJ2-4 - TRBV6-1 - TGTGCCAGCAGTGAAGCGGACGGAGTAGCCAAAAACATTCAGTACTTC CASSEADGVAKNIQYF
TRBJ2-7 many TRBV28 - TGTGCCAGCAGTTATGGGCTTGAGCAGTACTTC CASSYGLEQYF
TRBJ1-2 many TRBV29-1 - TGCAGCGTTGAAAGCATCGTAAACTATGGCTACACCTTC CSVESIVNYGYTF
TRBJ1-2 - TRBV29-1 TRBD1 TGCAGCGTTGGCAACAGGGGTTTTTATGGCTACACCTTC CSVGNRGFYGYTF
TRBJ2-1 many TRBV11-2 TRBD2 TGTGCCAGCAGCGTGGGACTAGCGGGAGATGAGCAGTTCTTC CASSVGLAGDEQFF
TRBJ2-3 few TRBV10-3 TRBD1 TGTGCCATCAGGGGACAGGAGAGCACAGATACGCAGTATTTT CAIRGQESTDTQYF
TRBJ2-4 many TRBV7-2 TRBD2 TGTGCCAGCAGCTTACCCATAGCGGGAGGACCTCTAGCCAAAAACATTCAGTACTTC CASSLPIAGGPLAKNIQYF
TRBJ2-2 few TRBV2 - TGTGCCAGCGGCCGAGGGCGAGTGGACACCGGGGAGCTGTTTTTT CASGRGRVDTGELFF
TRBJ2-1 many TRBV6-1 TRBD1 TGTGCCAGCAGGAACCCCGTGGACAGGATTGATCCCTACAATGAGCAGTTCTTC CASRNPVDRIDPYNEQFF
TRBJ2-3 many TRBV7-6 - TGTGCCAGCAGCACGAGGACAGAGGTAGATACGCAGTATTTT CASSTRTEVDTQYF
TRBJ2-3 few TRBV7-6 TRBD2 TGTGCCAGCAGCTTAGGTAGCGGGGCCCACACAGATACGCAGTATTTT CASSLGSGAHTDTQYF
TRBJ1-1 many TRBV10-3 - TGTGCCATCAGTGTCCTGAACACTGAAGCTTTCTTT CAISVLNTEAFF
TRBJ2-3 many TRBV28 - TGTGCCAGCAGTTTAGTCTTTACAGGCCTAGATACGCAGTATTTT CASSLVFTGLDTQYF
TRBJ2-7 few TRBV27 - TGTGCCAGCAGTTCAGGTAGCGGTGGAGTATGGGAGCAGTACTTC CASSSGSGGVWEQYF
TRBJ1-5 few TRBV24-1 - TGTGCCACCAGTGACGTCGAGGGGTCGGAGCCCCAGCATTTT CATSDVEGSEPQHF
TRBJ2-7 - TRBV28 - TGTGCCAGCAGTTTCCCGAGGGTGGGTGGCGAGCAGTACTTC CASSFPRVGGEQYF
TRBJ2-1 - TRBV7-2 TRBD1 TGTGCCAGCAGCTTAGCCATGGGACAGGGGTTCTACAATGAGCAGTTCTTC CASSLAMGQGFYNEQFF